This is a list of T cell receptor beta chains from one sample in a study of shared clonotypes between healthy human individuals. The data were produced by immunoSEQ multiplex PCR, yet TCRdb's version contains in-frame clones alone and is incomplete. Here the sample spans about 710,000 clones, around 70% being singletons. Sequences were obtained from memory CD4+ T cells sorted from blood. These receptors came from a woman younger than 45 in good health. Each CDR3 is given with its conserved first and last residue. A D gene is named only where the DNA matches it firmly. The size of a clone is reported for some rows only, either as once, few or many, or as a class for expanded clones.

clone size: .; D gene: .; V gene: TRBV28; J gene: TRBJ2-7; CDR3 DNA: TGTGCCAGCAGGACTCCACAGGCGAACGAGCAGTACTTC; CDR3 protein: CASRTPQANEQYF
clone size: once; D gene: TRBD1; V gene: TRBV30; J gene: TRBJ1-2; CDR3 DNA: TGTGCCTGGAGCAAAAAGACAGGGGGCGGGTATGGCTACACCTTC; CDR3 protein: CAWSKKTGGGYGYTF
clone size: .; D gene: TRBD1; V gene: TRBV2; J gene: TRBJ2-5; CDR3 DNA: TGTGCCAGCCGGGTCCGGGGACAGGGGGAAAAGACCCAGTACTTC; CDR3 protein: CASRVRGQGEKTQYF
clone size: .; D gene: TRBD2; V gene: TRBV5-1; J gene: TRBJ2-7; CDR3 DNA: TGCGCCAGCTCCGAAAGAGCGGGGAGAACCTACGAGCAGTACTTC; CDR3 protein: CASSERAGRTYEQYF
clone size: .; D gene: .; V gene: TRBV19; J gene: TRBJ2-7; CDR3 DNA: TGTGCCAGTAGTACCGACCCGAGCTCCTACGAGCAGTACTTC; CDR3 protein: CASSTDPSSYEQYF
clone size: .; D gene: TRBD1; V gene: TRBV29-1; J gene: TRBJ2-2; CDR3 DNA: TGCAGCGTTGAAAGCGGTAGGGGGCAGACCGGGGAGCTGTTTTTT; CDR3 protein: CSVESGRGQTGELFF
clone size: few; D gene: TRBD2; V gene: TRBV5-5; J gene: TRBJ2-2; CDR3 DNA: TGTGCCAGCAGCCTCCGACTAGCGGGAGAACCCGGGGAGCTGTTTTTT; CDR3 protein: CASSLRLAGEPGELFF
clone size: once; D gene: .; V gene: TRBV27; J gene: TRBJ2-3; CDR3 DNA: TGTGCCAGCAGTCCTCCGAAGGGCAGGGCGGAAGATACGCAGTATTTT; CDR3 protein: CASSPPKGRAEDTQYF
clone size: once; D gene: .; V gene: TRBV11-2; J gene: TRBJ2-7; CDR3 DNA: TGTGCCAGCAGCTTAGGCCTTTTGAGCTCCTACGAGCAGTACTTC; CDR3 protein: CASSLGLLSSYEQYF
clone size: .; D gene: TRBD1; V gene: TRBV5-4; J gene: TRBJ1-1; CDR3 DNA: TGTGCCAGCAGCCAGGGGACAGGACCGAAGACTGAAGCTTTCTTT; CDR3 protein: CASSQGTGPKTEAFF
clone size: .; D gene: TRBD1; V gene: TRBV10-1; J gene: TRBJ2-7; CDR3 DNA: TGCGCCAGCAGTCCCCGATTGACAGGGTTCGACGAGCAGTACTTC; CDR3 protein: CASSPRLTGFDEQYF